The source of this T cell receptor beta chain is a study of blood T cells in healthy people across ages. About the research overall: In model experiments, template switching was able to capture about one barcoded beta molecule for every two T cells that were present.

Per the germline V gene, CDR1 is DFQATT and CDR2 is SNEGSKA (reference sequence). The CDR3 has 15 residues. Trimming cost V 2 bases and J 2 bases, with 15 bases left between them. Primed by a sample-barcoded 5' primer and a J-beta primer mix, a second PCR proceeded for 7 to 11 cycles. One entry per CDR3 protein, called by TCRdb with MiXCR from the 5' RACE reads. Of about 930,000 distinct CDR3 sequences in the sample, around 29% were seen once. The data were also submitted as part of a second study, on T cells of mothers and their children.

The sequence derives from a woman aged 35 to 49 in good health. J is TRBJ1-1 and V is TRBV20-1; D may be TRBD1 (5 bases). The sequencing sample was made of blood. The DNA of the CDR3 is TGCAGTGCTAGATCGGGGGGACTGAGAAACACTGAAGCTTTCTTT. It yields the protein CSARSGGLRNTEAFF.